This entry lists 27 T cell receptor beta chains sequenced from one sample in a study of blood T cell repertoires in COVID-19. This table comes from immunoSEQ multiplex PCR, and its TCRdb copy is limited to in-frame clones, with some not included. The sample has 200,000 to 250,000 clones, 86% seen once. Material: peripheral blood. The source is a woman of 80 years or more with COVID-19, enrolled during active disease.

The rearrangement joins TRBV10-3 to TRBJ2-1; D is perhaps TRBD2 (5 bases). This CDR3 contains 12 residues. Germline V gene lookup returns CDR1 ENHRY and CDR2 SYGVKD. Trimming cost V 5 bases and J 15 bases, with 17 bases left between them. CDR3 DNA: TGTGCCATCAGTCCGGACTCGTTTCGATCGTTCTTC. Translated, it gives CAISPDSFRSFF.

V gene TRBV5-8 combines with J gene TRBJ1-5, with D perhaps TRBD1 (6 bases). V was clipped by 4 bases and J by 1 base, with 15 bases between them. The CDR3 length is 16 residues. Germline V lookup: CDR1 SGHTS, CDR2 YDEGEE. CDR3 residues: CASSTGRGASNQPQHF. The CDR3 DNA follows: TGTGCCAGCAGCACGGGGCGGGGGGCCAGCAATCAGCCCCAGCATTTT.

The chain links TRBV3-1 (or the pseudogene TRBV3-2) to TRBJ1-1; D unclear. This CDR3 comprises 13 residues. Trimming shortened V by 4 bases and J by 0 bases, and 6 bases separated the two germline ends. Per the germline V gene, CDR1 is LGHDT and CDR2 is YNNKEL (reference sequence). CDR3 bases: TGTGCCAGCAGCCTTTCCATGAACACTGAAGCTTTCTTT. Amino acid sequence: CASSLSMNTEAFF.

This chain links TRBV5-1 with TRBJ1-2; 9 bases agree with TRBD1. With V trimmed by 0 bases and J by 2 bases, 2 bases remained unmatched. There are 15 residues in the CDR3. Germline CDR1 SGHRS, CDR2 YFSETQ. CDR3 sequence reads: CASSLAGTGNYGYTF. CDR3 bases: TGCGCCAGCAGCTTGGCCGGGACAGGGAACTATGGCTACACCTTC.

This rearrangement joins TRBV6-2 or TRBV6-3 to TRBJ2-7, with TRBD1 identical over 7 bases. CDR3 size: 15 residues. Germline values: CDR1 MNHEY, CDR2 SVGEGT. Trimming cost V 5 bases and J 0 bases; bases outside gene matches: 7. Written as DNA, the CDR3 is TGTGCCAGCAGTAAGCCGGGACAGAGCTCCTACGAGCAGTACTTC. This encodes CASSKPGQSSYEQYF.

CDR3 region: CASARSGGNYGYTF. CDR3 in DNA: TGTGCCAGCGCGCGATCCGGGGGTAACTATGGCTACACCTTC. This chain links TRBV25-1 with TRBJ1-2; D might be TRBD1 (5 bases). V shed 8 bases and J shed 1 base, with 14 bases lying between them. Per germline, CDR1 MGHDK and CDR2 SYGVNS. This CDR3 region has 14 residues.

The chain is built from TRBV7-2 and TRBJ1-1; maybe TRBD1 (5 bases). Trimming took off 3 bases at V and 8 bases at J, with 19 bases between the two ends. The CDR3 is 15 residues long. CDR1 and CDR2 from the germline V gene are SGHTA and FQGNSA. The CDR3 coding sequence is TGTGCCAGCAGCTTCGCCCCCACAGGTTTGGCCGAAGCTTTCTTT. Residues: CASSFAPTGLAEAFF. The complete variable domain, with remaining parts taken from reference TRBV7-2 and TRBJ1-1, reads GAGVSQSPSNKVTEKGKDVELRCDPISGHTALYWYRQSLGQGLEFLIYFQGNSAPDKSGLPSDRFSAERTGGSVSTLTIQRTQQEDSAVYLCASSFAPTGLAEAFFGQGTRLTVV.

V usage is TRBV6-5 and J usage is TRBJ1-2; TRBD1 agrees at 8 bases. Germline values: CDR1 MNHEY, CDR2 SVGAGI. The CDR3 consists of 12 residues. Trimming cost V 5 bases and J 13 bases; bases outside gene matches: 9. Written as DNA, the CDR3 is TGTGCCAGCAGTCCCGGACAGGGAAGGACCACCTTC. Translation gives CASSPGQGRTTF.

The V call is TRBV2, the J call TRBJ2-2, with D hard to call. Trimming removed 3 bases from V and 1 base from J, with 6 bases in between. Germline CDR1 SNHLY, CDR2 FYNNEI. There are 14 residues in the CDR3. Here the CDR3 DNA reads TGTGCCAGCAGTGAGCGGAGGAACACCGGGGAGCTGTTTTTT. This codes for CASSERRNTGELFF.

The rearrangement uses TRBV5-4 and TRBJ1-6; 9 nucleotides match TRBD1. Germline V gene data show CDR1 as SGHNT and CDR2 as YYREEE (reference sequence). After removal of 3 bases from V and 7 bases from J, the junction contained 5 bases not matched to a gene. The CDR3 is made up of 15 amino acids. For the CDR3, the DNA is TGTGCCAGCAGCTCGGGACAGGGCCCGAATTCACCCCTCCACTTT. Translating gives CASSSGQGPNSPLHF.

The chain is built from TRBV5-1 and TRBJ2-2, with 8 nucleotides matching TRBD2. Germline CDR1 is SGHRS and CDR2 is YFSETQ. After removal of 7 bases from V and 3 bases from J, the junction contained 8 bases not matched to a gene. The CDR3 contains 15 residues. The CDR3 protein is CASFIAGGDTGELFF. As DNA, the CDR3 is TGCGCCAGCTTTATCGCGGGGGGAGACACCGGGGAGCTGTTTTTT.

The chain employs TRBV2 and TRBJ2-3; TRBD2 matches 10 bases. The CDR3 has 16 residues. CDR1 SNHLY and CDR2 FYNNEI come from the germline V gene. V was pared by 7 bases and J by 1 base, with 8 bases of the junction left unmatched. CDR3 amino acids: CASNAGLAGGTDTQYF. CDR3 DNA sequence: TGTGCCAGCAATGCGGGGCTAGCGGGGGGCACAGATACGCAGTATTTT.

This sequence joins TRBV3-1 (or the pseudogene TRBV3-2) and TRBJ2-1, with D possibly matching TRBD1 (5 bases). CDR1 and CDR2 from the germline V gene are LGHDT and YNNKEL (reference sequence). V was shortened by 1 base and J by 6 bases, with 10 bases between the two germline ends. There are 14 residues in the CDR3. DNA for the CDR3: TGTGCCAGCAGCCAAGGTGACAGATCCAATGAGCAGTTCTTC. This gives the protein CASSQGDRSNEQFF.

The V call is TRBV12-3 or TRBV12-4, the J call TRBJ2-3; no firm D call. CDR3 length equals 11 residues. V was clipped by 7 bases and J by 6 bases, with 8 bases between them. The CDR3 region is CASTPKDTQYF. For the CDR3, the DNA is TGTGCCAGCACACCTAAGGATACGCAGTATTTT.

The chain couples TRBV3-1 (or the pseudogene TRBV3-2) to TRBJ1-2; D unclear. CDR3 length: 13 residues. V dropped 1 base and J dropped 8 bases, with 11 bases sitting between them. Germline loops: CDR1 LGHDT, CDR2 YNNKEL (reference sequence). The CDR3 reads CASSQVGPSGYTF. Here the CDR3 DNA reads TGTGCCAGCAGCCAAGTAGGGCCTAGCGGCTACACCTTC.

The chain couples TRBV2 to TRBJ1-1, with no clear D. This CDR3 comprises 10 residues. V lost 7 bases and J 11 bases, leaving 11 bases between the germline ends. Germline V gene data show CDR1 as SNHLY and CDR2 as FYNNEI. In DNA form, the CDR3 reads TGTGCCAGCAATCGGGTGGTTGCTTTCTTT. It yields the protein CASNRVVAFF.

The chain has TRBV5-1 and TRBJ2-5; no clear D gene. This CDR3 has 11 amino acids. Germline V gene sequence: CDR1 SGHRS, CDR2 YFSETQ. Deletions cut 1 base from V and 4 bases from J, with 2 bases between. The CDR3 nucleotides read TGCGCCAGCAGCTTGCGAGAGACCCAGTACTTC. Its translation is CASSLRETQYF.

V and J are TRBV28 and TRBJ2-3, with 7 bases lining up with TRBD2. The germline V gene encodes CDR1 MDHEN and CDR2 SYDVKM. The V segment lost 6 bases and the J segment 5 bases; nucleotides outside the gene matches: 14. CDR3 length: 16 residues. The CDR3: CASSPARGGREDTQYF. The DNA for the CDR3 is TGTGCCAGCAGCCCAGCTCGCGGGGGTAGGGAAGATACGCAGTATTTT. The full variable domain, in which reference TRBV28 and TRBJ2-3 provide the parts outside the CDR3, is DVKVTQSSRYLVKRTGEKVFLECVQDMDHENMFWYRQDPGLGLRLIYFSYDVKMKEKGDIPEGYSVSREKKERFSLILESASTNQTSMYLCASSPARGGREDTQYFGPGTRLTVL.

The chain employs TRBV24-1 and TRBJ2-3; 10 bases align to TRBD1. Germline CDR1 is KGHDR and CDR2 is SFDVKD. This CDR3 has 16 amino acids. Trimming at V came to 3 bases and at J to 4 bases, leaving 6 bases not matched to a gene. The CDR3 DNA follows: TGTGCCACCAGTGATCGACAGGGGGCGCTTTCAGATACGCAGTATTTT. Translating gives CATSDRQGALSDTQYF.

This sequence joins TRBV15 and TRBJ2-3; maybe TRBD1 (6 bases). There are 16 residues in the CDR3. The V gene's germline CDR1 is LNHNV and CDR2 YYDKDF (reference sequence). Trimming removed 0 bases from V and 2 bases from J, with 12 bases in between. CDR3 coding DNA: TGTGCCACCAGCAGAGATTCAGGGGTCTTCACAGATACGCAGTATTTT. Amino acids: CATSRDSGVFTDTQYF.

The V and J genes are TRBV19 and TRBJ1-1; D remains ambiguous. The CDR3 covers 15 residues. CDR1 and CDR2 (germline): LNHDA, SQIVND (reference sequence). Trimming removed 5 bases from V and 1 base from J, with 14 bases in between. The CDR3 DNA reads TGTGCCAGTAGTTCCCGGCAGGCGCCGAACACTGAAGCTTTCTTT. Translated: CASSSRQAPNTEAFF.

The chain's CDR3 is CASSSYVGGQYF. As DNA, the CDR3 is TGTGCCAGCAGTTCCTACGTGGGGGGTCAGTACTTC. The chain combines TRBV6-5 with TRBJ2-5, with D perhaps matching TRBD2 (6 bases). Trimming removed 4 bases at V and 11 bases at J, with 14 bases between. Germline V gene sequence: CDR1 MNHEY, CDR2 SVGAGI. The CDR3 loop spans 12 amino acids.

The chain has TRBV30 and TRBJ2-3, with D maybe TRBD2 (6 bases). The CDR3 runs to 14 residues. Germline V lookup: CDR1 GTSNPN, CDR2 SVGIG (reference sequence). V gave up 0 bases and J gave up 2 bases, with 9 bases separating them. The DNA of the CDR3 is TGTGCCTGGAGTGTGGGGGGAACCACAGATACGCAGTATTTT. Residues: CAWSVGGTTDTQYF.

V is TRBV9 and J is TRBJ2-6; 13 bases map to TRBD2. With V trimmed by 2 bases and J by 4 bases, 6 bases remained unmatched. CDR3 length equals 18 residues. Germline assignment: CDR1 SGDLS and CDR2 YYNGEE. The CDR3 DNA sequence: TGTGCCAGCAGCGTTACTAGCGGGGGGGCCTTAGGGGCCAACGTCCTGACTTTC. It codes for CASSVTSGGALGANVLTF.

V gene TRBV29-1 combines with J gene TRBJ1-1, with TRBD1 identical over 12 bases. CDR1 SQVTM and CDR2 ANQGSEA come from the germline V gene. The ends lost 1 base at V and 4 bases at J; junction bases unmatched: 7. The CDR3 has 16 residues. CDR3 sequence reads: CSVEVRDRGLSTEAFF. The CDR3 nucleotides are TGCAGCGTTGAAGTTCGGGACAGGGGGCTAAGCACTGAAGCTTTCTTT.

The chain is built from TRBV19 and TRBJ2-6; tentatively, D is TRBD1 (6 bases). The ends were cut back, 5 bases at V and 3 bases at J, with 14 bases in the middle. Germline V CDR1 and CDR2: LNHDA, SQIVND (reference sequence). The length of the CDR3 is 16 residues. The CDR3 sequence is CASSQSRGGGANVLTF. DNA for the CDR3: TGTGCCAGTAGTCAGAGCAGGGGTGGTGGGGCCAACGTCCTGACTTTC.

The chain is built from TRBV20-1 and TRBJ1-1; 9 bases are a match to TRBD1. This CDR3 is 15 amino acids long. Germline CDR1 reads DFQATT; CDR2 reads SNEGSKA (reference sequence). Trimming cost V 3 bases and J 1 base; bases outside gene matches: 6. The CDR3 region is CSASNPGQGNTEAFF. The CDR3 DNA is TGCAGTGCTAGTAACCCGGGACAGGGGAACACTGAAGCTTTCTTT.